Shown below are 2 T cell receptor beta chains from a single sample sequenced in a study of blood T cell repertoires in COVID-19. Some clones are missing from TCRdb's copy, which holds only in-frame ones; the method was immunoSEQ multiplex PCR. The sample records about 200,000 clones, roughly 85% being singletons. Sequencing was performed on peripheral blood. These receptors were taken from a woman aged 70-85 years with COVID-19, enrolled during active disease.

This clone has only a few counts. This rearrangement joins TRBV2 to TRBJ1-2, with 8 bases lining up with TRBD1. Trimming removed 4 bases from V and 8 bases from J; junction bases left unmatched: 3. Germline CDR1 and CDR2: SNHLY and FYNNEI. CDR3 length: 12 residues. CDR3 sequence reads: CASSVRQGGYTF. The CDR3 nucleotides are TGTGCCAGCAGTGTAAGACAGGGGGGCTACACCTTC.

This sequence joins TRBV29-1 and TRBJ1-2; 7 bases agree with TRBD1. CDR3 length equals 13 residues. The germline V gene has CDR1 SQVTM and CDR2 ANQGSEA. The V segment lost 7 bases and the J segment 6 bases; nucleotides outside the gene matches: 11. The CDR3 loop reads CSARGGQTNGYTF. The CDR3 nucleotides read TGCAGCGCTCGGGGGGGACAGACGAATGGCTACACCTTC.